Listed here is a single T cell receptor (beta chain). The data belong to a study of T cell changes during pregnancy in multiple sclerosis. This table comes from immunoSEQ multiplex PCR, and its TCRdb copy is limited to in-frame clones, with some not included. The table has 70,000 or so clones, roughly 91% seen once; the top ten hold under 0.35%. V dropped 3 bases and J dropped 5 bases, with 13 bases sitting between them. CDR1 and CDR2 (germline): SNHLY, FYNNEI. The CDR3 is 14 residues long. The chain carries TRBV2 and TRBJ1-2; tentative D call: TRBD1 (5 bases). This sequence originates from a female donor with multiple sclerosis, enrolled in a pregnancy study. The sample in question was CD4+ T cells from peripheral blood mononuclear cells, obtained after pregnancy. The chain's CDR3 is CASSERQLSYGYTF. The CDR3 DNA follows: TGTGCCAGCAGTGAGAGACAGTTGTCTTATGGCTACACCTTC.